This note documents a single T cell receptor beta chain sequence. The CDR3 covers 16 residues. Trimming pared 4 bases from V and 4 bases from J, leaving 19 bases between. Germline CDR1 and CDR2: SEHNR and FQNEAQ (reference sequence). As handled by the study authors: Amplification with reference gene primers provided the estimates of nucleated cell counts. Repertoires were generated with immunoSEQ multiplex PCR, while TCRdb's copy carries only in-frame clones and drops some. The DNA gave D and trimming, while V, J and clone size come from that table. The table includes around 200,000 clones, roughly 78% detected once. This sample is part of a study of blood T cell repertoires in COVID-19. Study-wide background: The samples span acute and convalescent COVID-19 from the United States, Italy and Spain. T cells, B-cell-depleted T cells, or PBMCs supplied cDNA or gDNA.

The chain employs TRBV7-9 and TRBJ1-2; possible D gene TRBD1, 6 bases. The sample comprised peripheral blood. This clonotype was obtained from an elderly woman with active or convalescent COVID-19. The CDR3 spells CASSYSGRGKGYGYTF. The CDR3 nucleotides read TGTGCCAGCAGCTATTCGGGCAGGGGCAAGGGCTATGGCTACACCTTC.